Shown below are 17 T cell receptor beta chains from a single sample sequenced in a study of CD8+ T cells in alopecia areata. After pooling, cutaneous lymph node cells were sorted with CD4, CD8alpha, NKG2D, NKG2ACE and other markers. The sequencing template was cDNA reverse transcribed from extracted RNA. Generated by immunoSEQ multiplex PCR, the TCRdb table keeps only in-frame clones and is missing some. The sample shows about 270,000 clones, none of them appearing just once. The sequencing input was CD4+ T cells sorted from a lymph node. The receptors here all came from a C3H/HeJ mouse with alopecia areata. This mouse strain has H2-k as its MHC haplotype.

This clone was seen a handful of times. Mouse names are used for the genes. The sequenced fragment ends 4 residues before the CDR3 boundary, so the rest is inferred from the germline J gene. This sample also contains other DNA sequences that code for the same CDR3. The chain has TRBV19 and TRBJ1-1; D call uncertain. The CDR3 is made up of 12 amino acids. Trimming pared 5 bases from V and 0 bases from J, leaving 5 bases between. CDR1 FNHDT and CDR2 SITEND come from the germline V gene (reference sequence). The CDR3 region is CASRRQNTEVFF. CDR3 bases read: TGTGCCAGCAGAAGACAGAACACA.

This clone came up a few times. The genes and germline here are from mouse. The sequence runs out 4 residues before the end of the CDR3; the remainder is reconstructed from the germline J gene. This sequence joins TRBV31 and TRBJ2-4; D is undetermined. V lost 0 bases and J 0 bases, leaving 7 bases between the germline ends. This CDR3 is built from 14 residues. Per the germline V gene, CDR1 is GKSSPN and CDR2 is SITVG. The CDR3 spells CAWSLQTSQNTLYF. The sequenced part of the CDR3 DNA is TGTGCCTGGAGTCTGCAGACTAGTCAAAAC.

As for this clone: The germline and genes are mouse ones. Read data end 4 residues before the CDR3 end; the end is taken from the germline J gene. In the same sample, other DNA sequences code for this CDR3. The chain employs TRBV1 and TRBJ2-3, with TRBD2 as a possible D gene (6 bases). The CDR3 runs 15 residues. The germline V gene has CDR1 NSQYPW and CDR2 LRSPGD (reference sequence). Trimming cost V 1 base and J 0 bases, with 8 bases left between them. The CDR3 reads CTCSAVGGSAETLYF. The sequenced CDR3 bases are TGCACCTGCAGTGCAGTTGGGGGAAGTGCAGAA.

As for this clone: Each gene name is a mouse one. The observed sequence ends 4 residues before the CDR3 terminus, with the missing tail filled in from the germline J gene. This chain uses TRBV5 with TRBJ2-2; 8 positions agree with TRBD2. In germline, CDR1 is LGHNA, CDR2 YNLKQL (reference sequence). V shed 0 bases, J shed 4 bases, and the junction held 4 bases outside the gene matches. The CDR3 consists of 16 residues. CDR3 DNA, as far as it was read: TGTGCCAGCAGCCAAGACTGGGGGGATGGCACCGGG. Amino acids: CASSQDWGDGTG. The full-length CDR3 reads as CASSQDWGDGTGQLYF.

This clone was seen more than once but under ten times. The gene names here belong to mouse. The read falls 4 residues short of the CDR3 end, and the missing part is taken from the germline J gene. The rearrangement joins TRBV17 to TRBJ2-2; 7 bases match TRBD2. V gave up 3 bases and J gave up 0 bases; unmatched junction bases: 1. This CDR3 has 15 amino acids. Per the germline V gene, CDR1 is MNHDT and CDR2 is YYDKIL. The CDR3 sequence: CASSRGLSNTGQLYF. The sequenced part of the CDR3 DNA is TGTGCTAGCAGTAGGGGACTGTCAAACACCGGG.

With respect to this clone: Gene names refer to mouse genes. Sequencing ends 4 residues short of the CDR3 end; the germline J gene provides the rest. This sample includes further DNA sequences coding for the same CDR3. The chain has TRBV1 and TRBJ2-7, with D hard to call. With 3 bases removed from V and 3 bases from J, the gap between germline ends came to 9 bases. Per the germline V gene, CDR1 is NSQYPW and CDR2 is LRSPGD (reference sequence). The CDR3 length is 13 residues. The CDR3 DNA, read in part, is TGCACCTGCAGTGCCGACACCCTCTAT. Its translation is CTCSADTLY. The complete CDR3 sequence is CTCSADTLYEQYF.

A remark on this clone: Each gene name is a mouse one. The sequence runs out 4 residues before the end of the CDR3; the remainder is reconstructed from the germline J gene. The chain joins TRBV13-1 to TRBJ2-3, with 8 bases fitting TRBD2. V lost 4 bases to trimming and J lost 0 bases; unmatched junction nucleotides: 4. Per the germline V gene, CDR1 is NSHNY and CDR2 is SYGAGN. This CDR3 contains 15 residues. The DNA read from the CDR3 is TGTGCCAGCAGTTGGGGGGGATCTAGTGCAGAA. This translates into CASSWGGSSAE. The whole CDR3 protein reads CASSWGGSSAETLYF.

This clone was detected a few times. Mouse gene names and germline throughout. The read halts 4 residues ahead of the CDR3 end, with the missing end drawn from the germline J gene. The chain couples TRBV5 to TRBJ2-2, with a possible D match to TRBD1 (6 bases). With 0 bases removed from V and 2 bases from J, the gap between germline ends came to 10 bases. The CDR3 covers 16 residues. CDR1 LGHNA and CDR2 YNLKQL come from the germline V gene (reference sequence). This CDR3 reads CASSQEGRGNTGQLYF. CDR3 bases read: TGTGCCAGCAGCCAAGAGGGAAGGGGGAACACCGGG.

Comment on this clone: The germline and genes are mouse ones. With the read ending 4 residues before the CDR3 end, the germline J gene is used to fill in that end. The chain employs TRBV5 and TRBJ2-3; 7 nucleotides align to TRBD2. From germline, CDR1 is LGHNA and CDR2 YNLKQL (reference sequence). Unmatched junction bases numbered 2, after V lost 2 bases and J lost 0 bases. The CDR3 extends over 15 amino acids. CDR3 sequence reads: CASSQRWGSAETLYF. CDR3 DNA (partial): TGTGCCAGCAGCCAACGCTGGGGGAGTGCAGAA.

Of note for this clone: Here the gene names and germline are mouse. With the read ending 4 residues before the CDR3 end, the germline J gene is used to fill in that end. The chain employs TRBV13-3 and TRBJ2-2; TRBD2 aligns across 10 bases. The CDR3 runs to 15 residues. Unmatched junction bases numbered 1, after V lost 3 bases and J lost 2 bases. Germline V gene lookup returns CDR1 NNHDY and CDR2 SYVADS. The CDR3 loop reads CASSALGGNTGQLYF. The sequenced CDR3 bases are TGTGCCAGCAGTGCACTGGGGGGGAACACCGGG.

Only a few counts were recorded for this clone. The genes and germline here are from mouse. The read comes to an end 4 residues before the CDR3 does, leaving the germline J gene to fill in the end. In the same sample, other DNA sequences code for this CDR3. The chain combines TRBV31 with TRBJ2-2; D might be TRBD2 (6 bases). The CDR3 spans 15 residues. CDR1 GKSSPN and CDR2 SITVG come from the germline V gene. V was trimmed by 0 bases and J by 3 bases, leaving 11 bases between them. The sequenced part of the CDR3 DNA is TGTGCCTGGAGTCTCCGGGGGGAAGACACCGGG. Protein: CAWSLRGEDTG. The CDR3 reads in full as CAWSLRGEDTGQLYF.

Of note for this clone: Here the gene names and germline are mouse. The read terminates 4 residues ahead of where the CDR3 ends, so the germline J gene completes it. The chain employs TRBV5 and TRBJ2-3; 11 bases line up with TRBD2. Germline V CDR1 and CDR2: LGHNA, YNLKQL (reference sequence). The CDR3 has 17 residues. The J segment lost 0 bases and the V segment lost 3 bases, leaving 5 bases of the junction unmatched. The CDR3 loop is CASSHLTGGGSAETLYF. Incomplete CDR3 DNA: TGTGCCAGCAGCCACCTGACTGGGGGGGGTAGTGCAGAA.

As for this clone: Mouse gene names and germline throughout. With the read ending 4 residues before the CDR3 end, the germline J gene is used to fill in that end. The rearrangement uses TRBV31 and TRBJ2-1; 10 bases fit TRBD1. Germline values: CDR1 GKSSPN, CDR2 SITVG. V shed 3 bases and J 1 base; nucleotides not matched to a gene: 0. The CDR3 has 14 residues. The CDR3 protein is CAWRDRGNYAEQFF. Partial CDR3 DNA: TGTGCCTGGAGGGACAGGGGGAACTATGCT.

Of note for this clone: Germline and genes: mouse. The sequence runs out 4 residues before the end of the CDR3; the remainder is reconstructed from the germline J gene. V gene TRBV1 combines with J gene TRBJ2-7, with D maybe TRBD1 (6 bases). The germline CDR1 and CDR2 sequences are NSQYPW and LRSPGD (reference sequence). V lost 0 bases, J lost 3 bases, and 12 bases lay in between. CDR3 length: 15 amino acids. The CDR3 spells CTCSADLRDNYEQYF. CDR3 DNA, as far as it was read: TGCACCTGCAGTGCAGATCTCCGGGACAACTAT. The full variable domain, its missing parts supplied by reference TRBV1 and TRBJ2-7, is VTLLEQNPRWRLVPRGQAVNLRCILKNSQYPWMSWYQQDLQKQLQWLFTLRSPGDKEVKSLPGADYLATRVTDTELRLQVANMSQGRTLYCTCSADLRDNYEQYFGPGTRLTVL.

This clone was seen a handful of times. Germline and genes here are mouse. The read is 3 residues too short to cover the CDR3 end, so that end is filled in from the germline J gene. The sample holds other DNA sequences that translate to the same CDR3. V and J are TRBV13-2 and TRBJ1-6, with D uncertain. TRBJ1-6 is an open reading frame whose function is uncertain. V was trimmed by 5 bases and J by 0 bases, leaving 3 bases between them. The CDR3 runs 13 residues. Germline values: CDR1 NNHNN, CDR2 SYGAGS (reference sequence). The sequenced CDR3 bases are TGTGCCAGCGGCCATTCCTATAATTCGCCC. It translates to CASGHSYNSP. The entire CDR3 protein reads CASGHSYNSPLYF.

Remarks on this clone: Genes and germline are mouse. Read sequence stops 4 residues before the CDR3 end, and the germline J gene provides the missing end. The chain has TRBV13-3 and TRBJ1-1; 7 bases fit TRBD1. CDR1 and CDR2 from the germline V gene are NNHDY and SYVADS. The length of the CDR3 is 15 residues. With V trimmed by 0 bases and J by 2 bases, 4 bases remained unmatched. Here the CDR3 reads CASSDARGRNTEVFF. The sequenced CDR3 bases are TGTGCCAGCAGTGATGCAAGGGGGCGCAACACA.

Turning to this clone: Mouse germline and gene names are used. The read stops 4 residues short of the end of the CDR3; the missing end is completed from the germline J gene. The chain is built from TRBV13-1 and TRBJ2-1, with a possible D match to TRBD1 (5 bases). CDR1 and CDR2 (germline): NSHNY, SYGAGN. The CDR3 has 12 amino acids. Trimming left V 5 bases short and J 6 bases short, with 9 bases between. Incomplete CDR3 DNA: TGTGCCAGCAGGGCTCAGGGTGCT. It is translated as CASRAQGA. The CDR3 reads in full as CASRAQGAEQFF.